This T cell receptor beta chain comes out of a study of vaccination and CD4 T cells after COVID-19. The sample's treatment: approximately nine-day PBMC culture with coronavirus spike peptide pools or control peptides (ViraFEST assay). CD4+ T-cell collection from the unexposed donor predated the COVID-19 pandemic (2011-2018). TCRs were sequenced by ViraFEST after antigen-specific T cells had been expanded with peptide pools. Culture proceeded for around ten days, and CD4+ T cells were then isolated by negative selection. A note on this clonotype: Its cognate antigen is unknown.

Oncomine TCR Beta short-read sequencing was applied to DNA from cultured CD4+ T cells. A single record per CDR3 protein comes from TCRdb applying MiXCR to the PCR reads. The data contain about 5,900 distinct CDR3 sequences, 34% of them seen just once; the ten biggest clones take up roughly 27%. Source material: CD4+ T cells from blood, cultured in vitro. The clonotype was recovered from a human donor in good health.

CDR3 nucleotide sequence: TGTGCCAGCAGTTTTCAGAGGAACACTGAAGCTTTCTTT. Translating gives CASSFQRNTEAFF. The rearrangement uses TRBV6-5 and TRBJ1-1; D gene uncertain. Germline V gene lookup returns CDR1 MNHEY and CDR2 SVGAGI. V was trimmed by 4 bases and J by 1 base, leaving 7 bases between them. The CDR3 sequence is 13 residues long.